Listed below are T cell receptor beta chains from one sample, sequenced in a study of T-cell reconstitution after alpha-beta-depleted transplantation in children. TCRdb itself ran the PCR reads through MiXCR, one entry per CDR3 protein. This table has about 300,000 distinct CDR3 sequences, 10% appearing once. The sample was PBMCs, taken before TCRalphabeta/CD19-depleted stem cell transplant. The receptors stem from a boy under two years old with acute myeloid leukemia, due to receive a stem cell transplant. The CDR3 runs from the conserved cysteine through the conserved F or W. Only part of the rows carry a size: once, few, many, or a class if the clone is expanded.

size	J	V	CDR3
many	TRBJ2-7	TRBV3-1	CASSHADSEQYF
many	TRBJ1-2	TRBV6-2/TRBV6-3	CASRDRYGYTF
many	TRBJ1-5	TRBV29-1	CSVEDPSSNQPQHF
NA	TRBJ1-5	TRBV7-8	CASSLEGQQQPQHF
many	TRBJ1-1	TRBV5-5	CASSAPGRTGGESFF
NA	TRBJ1-1	TRBV4-3	CASSQLTGTPNTEAFF
NA	TRBJ2-1	TRBV7-2	CASSLAGASGYSYNEQFF
many	TRBJ2-3	TRBV7-3	CASSLNSRTTDTQYF
many	TRBJ2-3	TRBV14	CASSTDRGPDTQYF
many	TRBJ2-5	TRBV4-2	CASSQVLQGIRETQYF
many	TRBJ2-7	TRBV6-2/TRBV6-3	CASRDGTPGSYEQYF
many	TRBJ2-1	TRBV28	CASSTKREQFF
NA	TRBJ2-7	TRBV4-3	CASSQDRVGRIHYEQYF
many	TRBJ2-5	TRBV25-1	CASGPGGETQYF
many	TRBJ2-5	TRBV12-3/TRBV12-4	CASSYSGGAEATQYF